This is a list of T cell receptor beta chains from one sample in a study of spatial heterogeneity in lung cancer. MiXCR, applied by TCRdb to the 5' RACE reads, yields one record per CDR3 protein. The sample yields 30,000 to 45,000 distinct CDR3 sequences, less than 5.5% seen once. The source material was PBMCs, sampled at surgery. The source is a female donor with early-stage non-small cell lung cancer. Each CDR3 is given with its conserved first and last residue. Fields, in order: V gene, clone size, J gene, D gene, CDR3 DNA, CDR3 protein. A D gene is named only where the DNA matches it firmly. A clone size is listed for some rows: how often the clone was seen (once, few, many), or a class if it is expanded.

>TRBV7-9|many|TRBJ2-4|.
TGTGCCAGCAGCTTAGTTGCGTACAAAAACATTCAGTACTTC
CASSLVAYKNIQYF
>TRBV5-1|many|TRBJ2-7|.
TGCGCCAGCAGCTTGGTAGGGTACAGCTACGAGCAGTACTTC
CASSLVGYSYEQYF
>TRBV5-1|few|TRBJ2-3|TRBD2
TGCGCCAGCCACCTAGCGGGGGGCACAGATACGCAGTATTTT
CASHLAGGTDTQYF
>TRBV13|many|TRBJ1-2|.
TGTGCCAGCAGTGTCTGGCAGATCAACTATGGCTACACCTTC
CASSVWQINYGYTF
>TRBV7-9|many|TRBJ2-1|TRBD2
TGTGCCAGCAGCCCCCGACTAGCGGGAGAGAGTGATGAGCAGTTCTTC
CASSPRLAGESDEQFF
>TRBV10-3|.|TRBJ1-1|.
TGTGCCATCAGTGAGGCCCCGGGAGAGACTGAAGCTTTCTTT
CAISEAPGETEAFF
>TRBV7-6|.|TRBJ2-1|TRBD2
TGTGCCAGCAGCCTACTAGCGGGCTACAATGAGCAGTTCTTC
CASSLLAGYNEQFF
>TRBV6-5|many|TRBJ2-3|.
TGTGCCAGCAGTTACTCAGTCCCGGGAAGCACAGATACGCAGTATTTT
CASSYSVPGSTDTQYF
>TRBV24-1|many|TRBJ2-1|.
TGTGCCACCAGTGGGTGGGCCTACAATGAGCAGTTCTTC
CATSGWAYNEQFF
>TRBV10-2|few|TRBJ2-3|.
TGCGCCAGCAGTATGGACGGGACTGACACAGATACGCAGTATTTT
CASSMDGTDTDTQYF
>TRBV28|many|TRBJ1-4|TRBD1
TGTGCCAGCAGTTTAGGGGGGACAGCGGGTAATGAAAAACTGTTTTTT
CASSLGGTAGNEKLFF
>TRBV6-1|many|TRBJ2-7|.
TGTGCCAGCAGTACTTGGGGCACTTCAGGGGAGTACTTC
CASSTWGTSGEYF
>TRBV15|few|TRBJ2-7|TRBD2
TGTGCCACCTCGCGGGGGGGCGACTTCTACGAGCAGTACTTC
CATSRGGDFYEQYF
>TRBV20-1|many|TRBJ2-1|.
TGCAGTGCCAGAGGGCAGGGTAGGAATGAGCAGTTCTTC
CSARGQGRNEQFF
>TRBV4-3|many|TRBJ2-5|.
TGCGCCAGCAGCCAATCCTACAGGGTCCAAGAGACCCAGTACTTC
CASSQSYRVQETQYF
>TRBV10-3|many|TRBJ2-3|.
TGTGCCATCAGTGGGCCCAGCGGAGGGGGCACAGATACGCAGTATTTT
CAISGPSGGGTDTQYF
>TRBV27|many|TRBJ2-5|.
TGTGCCAGCAGTCGGAAGGAGGGTGAGACCCAGTACTTC
CASSRKEGETQYF
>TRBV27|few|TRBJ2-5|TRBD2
TGTGCCAGCAGTCCCCTGACTAGCGGGGCCTTAGAGACCCAGTACTTC
CASSPLTSGALETQYF
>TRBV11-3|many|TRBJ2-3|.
TGTGCCAGCAGCTTGGGGGATACAGATACGCAGTATTTT
CASSLGDTDTQYF
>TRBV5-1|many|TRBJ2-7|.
TGCGCCAGCAGCTTCCCAGGGGCGGCCGAGCAGTACTTC
CASSFPGAAEQYF
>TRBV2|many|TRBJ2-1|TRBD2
TGTGCCAGCAGTGAACGGACTAGCGTCAGCGCGCAGTTCTTC
CASSERTSVSAQFF
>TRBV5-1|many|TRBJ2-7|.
TGCGCCAGCAGCTTGACAGGATTGGTCTCCGAGCAGTACTTC
CASSLTGLVSEQYF
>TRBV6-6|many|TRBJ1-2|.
TGTGCCAGCAGCGAACAGTACTATGGCTACACCTTC
CASSEQYYGYTF
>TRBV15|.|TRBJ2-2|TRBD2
TGTGCCACCAGCAGAGATCTAGGTAGCGGGAGCACCGGGGAGCTGTTTTTT
CATSRDLGSGSTGELFF
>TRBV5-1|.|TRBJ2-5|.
TGCGCCAGCAGGGACCAGTACCAAGAGACCCAGTACTTC
CASRDQYQETQYF
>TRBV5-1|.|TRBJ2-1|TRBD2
TGCGCCAGCAGCGGCTCGGTCCGGGGGGTCTCTTACAATGAGCAGTTCTTC
CASSGSVRGVSYNEQFF
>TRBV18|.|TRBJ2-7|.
TGTGCCAGCTCACCACCGGGCCAGTTACCCTACGAGCAGTACTTC
CASSPPGQLPYEQYF
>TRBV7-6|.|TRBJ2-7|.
TGTGCCAGCAGCTCAACGAGGGGGGCCCACGAGCAGTACTTC
CASSSTRGAHEQYF
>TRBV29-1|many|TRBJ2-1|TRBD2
TGCAGGGGGACTAGCGGGGCCGATGAGCAGTTCTTC
CRGTSGADEQFF
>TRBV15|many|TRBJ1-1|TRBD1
TGTGCCACCAGCAGAGATGGGACAGGGGGCTCAGGTGAAGCTTTCTTT
CATSRDGTGGSGEAFF
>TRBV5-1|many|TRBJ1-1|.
TGCGCCAGCAGCTTGGACCCGGGGGTTGAAGCTTTCTTT
CASSLDPGVEAFF
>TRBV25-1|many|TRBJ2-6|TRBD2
TGTGCCAGCAGTGACAGCTGGGGGGGCTCTGGGGCCAACGTCCTGACTTTC
CASSDSWGGSGANVLTF
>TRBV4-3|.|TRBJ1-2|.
TGCGCCAGCAGCCAAATAACGGGCTATGGCTACACCTTC
CASSQITGYGYTF
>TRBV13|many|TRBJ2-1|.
TGTGCCAGCAGCTCCGTCCAGGACAATGAGCAGTTCTTC
CASSSVQDNEQFF
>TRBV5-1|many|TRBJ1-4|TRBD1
TGCGCCAGCAGCTTTACCGGGACAGGGTACGAAAAACTGTTTTTT
CASSFTGTGYEKLFF
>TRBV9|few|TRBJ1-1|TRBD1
TGTGCCAGCAGCGTTCAGACAGGGGTGAACACTGGAGCTTTCTTT
CASSVQTGVNTGAFF
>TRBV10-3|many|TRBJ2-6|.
TGTGCCATCAGTCACAGGGAGGGGAAGGCTGGGGCCAACGTCCTGACTTTC
CAISHREGKAGANVLTF
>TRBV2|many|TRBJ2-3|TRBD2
TGTGCCAGCAGTCCAGGGACTAGCGGGAGGGCCACAGATACGCAGTATTTT
CASSPGTSGRATDTQYF
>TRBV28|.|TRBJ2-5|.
TGTGCCAGCAGCCCTTGGGCCCTCGGGACCCAGTACTTC
CASSPWALGTQYF
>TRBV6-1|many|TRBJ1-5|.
TGTGCCAGCAGTGCATTGGACGGCAATCAGCCCCAGCATTTT
CASSALDGNQPQHF
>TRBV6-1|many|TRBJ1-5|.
TGTGCCAGCAGTGAAGGAGGATGGTATCAGCCCCAGCATTTT
CASSEGGWYQPQHF
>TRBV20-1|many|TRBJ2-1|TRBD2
TGCAGTGCTTTACTAGCGGGTCACTCCTACAATGAGCAGTTCTTC
CSALLAGHSYNEQFF
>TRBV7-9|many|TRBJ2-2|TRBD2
TGTGCCAGCAGTCGTCTAGCGGGAGTCACCGGGGAGCTGTTTTTT
CASSRLAGVTGELFF
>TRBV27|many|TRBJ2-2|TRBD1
TGTGCCAGCAGTTCCCGGACAGGGATTAGCACCGGGGAGCTGTTTTTT
CASSSRTGISTGELFF
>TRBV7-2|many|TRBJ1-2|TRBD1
TGTGCCAGCAGCTCGACAGGGGGCTATGGCTACACCTTC
CASSSTGGYGYTF
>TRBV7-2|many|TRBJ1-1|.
TGTGCCAGCAACCTACTCAGGGAATCAACTGAAGCTTTCTTT
CASNLLRESTEAFF
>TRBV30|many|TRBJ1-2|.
TGTGCCCGGAGGGGATACTATGGCTACACCTTC
CARRGYYGYTF
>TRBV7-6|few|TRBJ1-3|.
TGTGCCAGCAGCTTAGCTTCCGCGACAGGAACCGGAAACACCATATATTTT
CASSLASATGTGNTIYF
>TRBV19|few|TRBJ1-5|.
TGTGCCAGTAGTATAGAGTCTGAGCAGCCCCAGCATTTT
CASSIESEQPQHF
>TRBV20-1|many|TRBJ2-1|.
TGCAGTGCTACCCCCGGCGGCACCTACAATGAGCAGTTCTTC
CSATPGGTYNEQFF
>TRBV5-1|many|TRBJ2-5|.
TGCGCCAGCAGCTTGGAGGCAGGGACAGAGACCCAGTACTTC
CASSLEAGTETQYF
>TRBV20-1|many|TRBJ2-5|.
TGCAGTGCTTCCCGGGGGACACAAGAGACCCAGTACTTC
CSASRGTQETQYF
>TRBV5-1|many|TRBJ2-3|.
TGCGCCAGCAGCTTGGCCCCAATCAGACTTAGAGGGAACACAGATACGCAGTATTTT
CASSLAPIRLRGNTDTQYF
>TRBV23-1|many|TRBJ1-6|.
TGCGCCAGCAGTACCCCAGGAGAATGCAAGAATTCACCCCTCCACTTT
CASSTPGECKNSPLHF
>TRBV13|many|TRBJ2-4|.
TGTGCCAGCAGCCAGACTATCCTTGGCAAAAACATTCAGTACTTC
CASSQTILGKNIQYF
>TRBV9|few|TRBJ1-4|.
TGTGCCAGCAGCTCCGACGGGTTCACTGAAAAACTGTTTTTT
CASSSDGFTEKLFF
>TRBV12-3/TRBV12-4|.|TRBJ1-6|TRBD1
TGTGCCAGCAGTCCGGGACAGGGAAGTTCACCCCTCCACTTT
CASSPGQGSSPLHF
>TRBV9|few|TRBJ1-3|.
TGTGCCAGCAGCGCGACGGACTCTGGAAACACCATATATTTT
CASSATDSGNTIYF